Listed here are 8 T cell receptor beta chains from one sample, sequenced in a study of T-cell memory formation after mild COVID-19. TCRdb passed the 5' RACE reads through MiXCR, listing each CDR3 protein once. The data contain roughly 100,000 distinct CDR3 sequences, 17% of them singletons. Sample: PBMCs or a T cell subset sorted from them (not recorded which). The receptor source for this set is an adult woman who had mild COVID-19 (a few samples of this study predate the infection). Cell type and time point are not known.

This clonotype was seen a handful of times. The chain joins TRBV4-1 to TRBJ2-7, with TRBD1 matching over 10 bases. Unmatched junction bases numbered 4, after V lost 0 bases and J lost 2 bases. Germline CDR1 and CDR2: MGHRA and YSYEKL. The CDR3 loop spans 16 amino acids. CDR3 DNA sequence: TGCGCCAGCAGCCAAGATCTAGGACAGGGGGCCTACGAGCAGTACTTC. It translates to CASSQDLGQGAYEQYF.

This clonotype was counted only a few times. The chain joins TRBV27 to TRBJ2-7; D possibly uses TRBD1 or TRBD2 (5 bases each). This CDR3 region has 14 residues. V lost 6 bases to trimming and J lost 2 bases, with 14 bases between them. Germline V gene data show CDR1 as MNHEY and CDR2 as SMNVEV (reference sequence). CDR3 bases: TGTGCCAGCAGGGTGGGACCCCCTCCCTACGAGCAGTACTTC. Amino acid sequence: CASRVGPPPYEQYF.

A few counts support this clonotype. The chain uses TRBV13 and TRBJ2-7; perhaps TRBD2 as D (5 bases). The V gene lost 4 bases and the J gene lost 4 bases, with 17 bases spanning the gap. Germline V gives CDR1 PRHDT, CDR2 FYEKMQ (reference sequence). The CDR3 covers 15 residues. CDR3 DNA: TGTGCCAGCAGCTCCCGGACCCGAGGGTTATACGAGCAGTACTTC. This codes for CASSSRTRGLYEQYF.

This clonotype was seen a handful of times. Here the CDR3 reads CSVEGLLVSGYNEQFF. In DNA, the CDR3 is TGCAGCGTTGAAGGCCTTTTGGTTAGCGGATACAATGAGCAGTTCTTC. The chain joins TRBV29-1 to TRBJ2-1; perhaps TRBD2 as D (6 bases). There are 16 residues in the CDR3. The germline V gene encodes CDR1 SQVTM and CDR2 ANQGSEA. Trimming took off 1 base at V and 4 bases at J, with 17 bases between the two ends.

This clonotype was detected only a few times. The CDR3 sequence is CSTKDRENEQFF. CDR3 nucleotides: TGCAGCACCAAGGACAGGGAGAATGAGCAGTTCTTC. The gene calls are TRBV29-1 and TRBJ2-1; TRBD1 aligns across 8 bases. The length of the CDR3 is 12 residues. CDR1 SQVTM and CDR2 ANQGSEA come from the germline V gene. With V trimmed by 8 bases and J by 7 bases, 7 bases remained unmatched.

The chain recombines TRBV5-1 with TRBJ2-1; 11 bases align to TRBD2. Per germline, CDR1 SGHRS and CDR2 YFSETQ. Germline trimming cut 0 bases from V and 6 bases from J; bases unmatched to any gene: 8. The CDR3 runs to 17 residues. CDR3 amino acids: CASSLDGRLAGPNEQFF. The CDR3 DNA is TGCGCCAGCAGCTTGGATGGGAGACTAGCGGGGCCCAATGAGCAGTTCTTC.

The chain combines TRBV20-1 with TRBJ2-4; D gene unclear. The germline gives CDR1 DFQATT, CDR2 SNEGSKA (reference sequence). The CDR3 consists of 11 residues. V was shortened by 1 base and J by 11 bases, with 9 bases between the two germline ends. DNA of the CDR3: TGCAGTGCTAGAGCCTTGAGCTTTCAGTACTTC. This encodes CSARALSFQYF.

V gene TRBV27 combines with J gene TRBJ2-1; TRBD2 matches at 14 bases. Germline CDR1 MNHEY, CDR2 SMNVEV (reference sequence). The ends lost 7 bases at V and 1 base at J; junction bases unmatched: 6. This CDR3 is 17 amino acids long. Written as DNA, the CDR3 is TGTGCCAGCACTGGGACTAGCGGGAGCCCGTCCTACAATGAGCAGTTCTTC. Its protein product is CASTGTSGSPSYNEQFF.